This section outlines one T cell receptor beta chain sequence together with its context. Its antigen remains unknown. One entry per CDR3 protein, called by TCRdb with MiXCR from the RT-PCR reads. The data contain about 1,700 distinct CDR3 sequences, 80% to 90% of them seen just once; the ten biggest clones take up approximately 5.7%. V was pared by 7 bases and J by 1 base, with 13 bases between. The CDR3 has 14 amino acids. From germline, CDR1 is SGHTA and CDR2 FQGTGA. The entry originates in a study of yellow fever vaccine responses in identical twins. The study, taken as a whole, reports: On the reported evidence, twins' vaccine T cell responses seemed partly convergent and partly personalized.

The clonotype was recovered from a woman between 18 and 30 years old who received the yellow fever vaccine. V gene TRBV7-3 combines with J gene TRBJ2-5, with D perhaps being TRBD1 or TRBD2 (5 bases each). This specimen was T cells from blood (PBMCs), unsorted or a sorted subset (not recorded which), taken before or after yellow fever vaccination (not recorded which). DNA of the CDR3: TGTGCCAGCACCTTGGGACGACTCCAAGAGACCCAGTACTTC. Protein sequence: CASTLGRLQETQYF.